Listed below are T cell receptor beta chains from one sample, sequenced in a study of Ad26.COV2.S vaccination and SARS-CoV-2 variants. The method was immunoSEQ multiplex PCR; TCRdb's version includes in-frame clones alone and lacks a portion of them. The data show roughly 240,000 clones, 88% seen once. The source material was peripheral blood, sampled in a trial of Ad26.COV2.S vaccine versus placebo. These receptors were collected from a person aged 18-60 years who received the Ad26.COV2.S COVID-19 vaccine or a placebo. The CDR3 runs from the conserved cysteine through the conserved F or W. Each record gives: J gene, V gene, D gene, CDR3 protein. D genes are given only for firm matches.

TRBJ2-7 TRBV28 TRBD2 CASSLGTSGRNEQYF
TRBJ1-2 TRBV10-3 TRBD1 CAISSPTGTYGYTF
TRBJ2-7 TRBV3-1/TRBV3-2 - CASSQDRGIGGYEQYF
TRBJ2-1 TRBV23-1 TRBD2 CARSYRGGAFVIFYNEQFF
TRBJ2-1 TRBV6-4 TRBD1 CASSALPRQGDYNEQFF
TRBJ1-4 TRBV10-1 - CASSDREANEKLFF
TRBJ2-2 TRBV5-1 TRBD2 CASSAGTSGGAHRNTGELFF
TRBJ2-7 TRBV28 - CASSFNRVPYEQYF
TRBJ2-7 TRBV27 TRBD1 CASSRRGQPVSYEQYF
TRBJ2-1 TRBV10-3 - CAISESNSGSYNEQFF